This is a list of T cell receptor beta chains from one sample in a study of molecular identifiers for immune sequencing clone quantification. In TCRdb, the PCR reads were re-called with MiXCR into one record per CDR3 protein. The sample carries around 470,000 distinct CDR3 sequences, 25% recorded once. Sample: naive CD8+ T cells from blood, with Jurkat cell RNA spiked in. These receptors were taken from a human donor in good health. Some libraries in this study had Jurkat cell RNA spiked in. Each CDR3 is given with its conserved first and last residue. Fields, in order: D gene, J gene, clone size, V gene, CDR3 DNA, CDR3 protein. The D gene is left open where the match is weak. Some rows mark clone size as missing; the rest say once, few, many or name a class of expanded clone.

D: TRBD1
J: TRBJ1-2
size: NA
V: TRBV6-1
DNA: TGTGCCGGCAGGGACAGGGAGAACTATGGCTACACCTTC
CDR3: CAGRDRENYGYTF

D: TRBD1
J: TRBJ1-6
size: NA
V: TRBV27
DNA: TGTGCCAGCAGTTTATCTGGGACAGGGGTTTCACCCCTCCACTTT
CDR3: CASSLSGTGVSPLHF

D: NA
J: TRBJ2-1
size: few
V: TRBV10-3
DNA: TGTGCCATCAGTGAGTCGATGTACAATGAGCAGTTCTTC
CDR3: CAISESMYNEQFF

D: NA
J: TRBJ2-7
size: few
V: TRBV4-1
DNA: TGCGCCAGCAGCCAAGGGTCACTCGATTTGTACGAGCAGTACTTC
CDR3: CASSQGSLDLYEQYF

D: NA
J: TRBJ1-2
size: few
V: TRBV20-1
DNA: TGCAGTGCTAGAGATTACGGGAATCCAGGCTATGGCTACACCTTC
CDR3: CSARDYGNPGYGYTF

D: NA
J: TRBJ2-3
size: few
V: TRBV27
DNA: TGTGCCAGCAGTCCTCTTAGCGTTAGCGGCGGCACAGATACGCAGTATTTT
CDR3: CASSPLSVSGGTDTQYF

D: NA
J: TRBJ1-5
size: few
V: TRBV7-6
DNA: TGTGCCAGCAGCCCCTCACCAGGAGGGAATCAGCCCCAGCATTTT
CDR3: CASSPSPGGNQPQHF

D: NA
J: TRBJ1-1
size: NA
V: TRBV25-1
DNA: TGTGCCAGCAGTCAGAAGTGGGGAACCAACACTGAAGCTTTCTTT
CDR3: CASSQKWGTNTEAFF

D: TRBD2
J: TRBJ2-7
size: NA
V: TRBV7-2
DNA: TGTGCCAGCAGCTTCCCTTGGACTAGCGGGGGGGAGCAGTACTTC
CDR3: CASSFPWTSGGEQYF

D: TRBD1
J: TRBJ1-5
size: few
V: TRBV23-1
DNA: TGCGCCAGCAGTCAACCGGGACAGGGGCGCAATCAGCCCCAGCATTTT
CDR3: CASSQPGQGRNQPQHF

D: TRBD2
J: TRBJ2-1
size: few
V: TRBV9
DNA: TGTGCCAGCAGCATAACTAGCGGGAGGGCCGGTGAGCAGTTCTTC
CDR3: CASSITSGRAGEQFF

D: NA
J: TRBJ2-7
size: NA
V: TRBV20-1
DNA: TGCAGTGCTAGATCGGGAGCGGGCACCTACGAGCAGTACTTC
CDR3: CSARSGAGTYEQYF

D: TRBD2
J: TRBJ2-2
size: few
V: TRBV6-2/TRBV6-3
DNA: TGTGCCAGCAGTCACCCCGGAGCGGGGGGGCAGAACACCGGGGAGCTGTTTTTT
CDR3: CASSHPGAGGQNTGELFF

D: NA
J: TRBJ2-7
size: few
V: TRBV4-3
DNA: TGCGCCAGCAGCCAAGCGACTGGGGATAGAATCGTATACGAGCAGTACTTC
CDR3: CASSQATGDRIVYEQYF

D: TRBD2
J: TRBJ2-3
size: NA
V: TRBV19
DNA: TGTGCCAGTAGTATACTAGCGGGGGGAAACACAGATACGCAGTATTTT
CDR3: CASSILAGGNTDTQYF

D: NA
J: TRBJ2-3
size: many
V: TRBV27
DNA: TGTGCCAGCAGCCACACAGATACGCAGTATTTT
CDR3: CASSHTDTQYF

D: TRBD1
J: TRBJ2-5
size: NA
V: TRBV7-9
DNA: TGTGCCAGCAGTAAACCTCTGGAGGAGGACAGGCCACGCTTCAAGGCCCAGTACTTC
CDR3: CASSKPLEEDRPRFKAQYF

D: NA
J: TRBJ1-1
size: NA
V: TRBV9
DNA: TGTGCCAGCAGTCAACATGGAGGACCGAACGCTGAAGCTTTCTTT
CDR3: CASSQHGGPNAEAFF

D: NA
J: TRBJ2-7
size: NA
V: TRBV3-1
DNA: TGTGCCAGCAGCCAAGATCGGGGCGGGATCGTCGACGCGCAGTACTTC
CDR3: CASSQDRGGIVDAQYF

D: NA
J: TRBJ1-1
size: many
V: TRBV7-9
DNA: TGTGCCAGCAGCTTGGAGGGGGAAGCTTTCTTT
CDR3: CASSLEGEAFF

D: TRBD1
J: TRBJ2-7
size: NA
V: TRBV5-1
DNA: TGCGCCAGCAGCTTTCGGACAGGGAGCGTTTACGAGCAGTACTTC
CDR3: CASSFRTGSVYEQYF

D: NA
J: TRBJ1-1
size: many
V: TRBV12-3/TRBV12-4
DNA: TGTGCCAGCAGCCCGCGGGCGGATTTCTCTGAAGCTTTCTTT
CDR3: CASSPRADFSEAFF

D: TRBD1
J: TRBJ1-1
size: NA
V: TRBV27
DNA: TGTGCCAGCAGTTCCTCCCATTCGGGGGGACAGGGGAACACTGAAGCTTTCTTT
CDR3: CASSSSHSGGQGNTEAFF

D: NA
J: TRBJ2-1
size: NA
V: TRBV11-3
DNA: TGTGCCAGCAGCATAGCCCTAGCGCCGAATGAGCAGTTCTTC
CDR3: CASSIALAPNEQFF

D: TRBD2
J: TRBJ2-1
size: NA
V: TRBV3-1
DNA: TGTGCCAGCAATCCGCTAGCGGACTACAATGAGCAGTTCTTC
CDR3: CASNPLADYNEQFF

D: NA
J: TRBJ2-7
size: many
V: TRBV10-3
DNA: TGTGCCATCAGTGAGCAACTATCGGGTCTGGAGTACGAGCAGTACTTC
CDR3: CAISEQLSGLEYEQYF

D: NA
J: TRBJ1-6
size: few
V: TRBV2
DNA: TGTGCCAGCAATGAAGCGCACGTGACCTCCTATAATTCACCCCTCCACTTT
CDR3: CASNEAHVTSYNSPLHF

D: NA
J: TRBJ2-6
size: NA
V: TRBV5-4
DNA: TGTGCCCGCGGCTTGGCCCCCGACTGGGGATCGCGCTCTGGGGCCCACGTCCTGACTTTC
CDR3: CARGLAPDWGSRSGAHVLTF

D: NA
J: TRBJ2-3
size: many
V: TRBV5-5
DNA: TGTGCCAGCAGCTTGTTGAATAACTTAGACACAGATACGCAGTATTTT
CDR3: CASSLLNNLDTDTQYF

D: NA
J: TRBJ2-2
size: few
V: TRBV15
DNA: TGTGCCACCGGAAGGGCAACGTACACCGGGGAGCTGTTTTTT
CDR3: CATGRATYTGELFF

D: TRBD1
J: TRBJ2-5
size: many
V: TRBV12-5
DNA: TGTGCTAGTGGTTACCTCAACAGGGGGCTGACCCAGTACTTC
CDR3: CASGYLNRGLTQYF

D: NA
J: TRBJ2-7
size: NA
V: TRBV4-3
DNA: TGCGCCAGCAGCCAAGACGTGGGAGACTACGAGCAGTACTTC
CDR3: CASSQDVGDYEQYF

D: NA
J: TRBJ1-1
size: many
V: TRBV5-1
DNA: TGCGCCAGCAGCTTGCAGGGTACAGCTGAAGCTTTCTTT
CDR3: CASSLQGTAEAFF

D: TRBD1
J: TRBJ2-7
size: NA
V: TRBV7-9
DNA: TGTGCCAGCAGCCCCGTGGTGACAGGGGACAACGAGCAGTACTTC
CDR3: CASSPVVTGDNEQYF

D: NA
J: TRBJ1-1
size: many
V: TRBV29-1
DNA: TGCAGCGTCGTGCAGGGGTCAAAAATCGGCACTGAAGCTTTCTTT
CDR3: CSVVQGSKIGTEAFF

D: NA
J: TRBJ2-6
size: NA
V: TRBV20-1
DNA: TGCAGTGCTCGACTACCGGCTGGGGCCAACGTCCTGACTTTC
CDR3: CSARLPAGANVLTF

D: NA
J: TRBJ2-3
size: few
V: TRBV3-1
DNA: TGTGCCAGCAGCCAGGCACCCGGCGGGCCTACAGATACGCAGTATTTT
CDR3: CASSQAPGGPTDTQYF

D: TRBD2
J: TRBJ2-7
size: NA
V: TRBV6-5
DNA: TGTGCCAGCAGTTGCCCGGGACTAGCTGAGAGGGAGCAGTACTTC
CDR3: CASSCPGLAEREQYF

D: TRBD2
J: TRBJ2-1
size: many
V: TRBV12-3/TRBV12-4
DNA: TGTGCCAGCAGCCTCCTAGCGGGAGATTACAATGAGCAGTTCTTC
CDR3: CASSLLAGDYNEQFF

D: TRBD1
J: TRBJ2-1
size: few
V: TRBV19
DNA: TGTGCCAGTGCAACAGGGGCGAGGTACAATGAGCAGTTCTTC
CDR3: CASATGARYNEQFF

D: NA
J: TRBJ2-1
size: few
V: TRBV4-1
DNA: TGCGCCAGCAGCCAGGGGAACAGGGAGAATGAGCAGTTCTTC
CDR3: CASSQGNRENEQFF